The entry below describes one T cell receptor (beta chain). The antigen is not known. These data belong to a study of shared clonotypes between healthy human individuals. The wider study: CD4 naive and CD4 memory each took three plates per donor, while CD8 naive took two and CD8 memory one.

The CDR3 loop spans 17 amino acids. Germline CDR1 MNHEY, CDR2 SMNVEV (reference sequence). V gave up 2 bases and J gave up 2 bases, with 18 bases separating them. Study outcomes and limitations: Larger richness was generally estimated for naive than memory subsets. The study drew on few donors, limiting represented genetic and exposure-history diversity. Compared with clonotypes that all four donors shared, non-shared clonotypes had lower generation probabilities.

TCRdb's table, derived via immunoSEQ multiplex PCR, lists solely in-frame clones and lacks some. The table has a few hundred thousand clones, approximately 97% seen once. The chain has TRBV27 and TRBJ1-2; perhaps TRBD1 as D (6 bases). What was sequenced was naive CD4+ T cells sorted from blood. The subset: CD45RA+ positively selected. This TCR derives from a woman between 25 and 40 years old in good health. The CDR3, as DNA: TGTGCCAGCAGTTTAGGCAGGGGACGTTTTGAGAACTATGGCTACACCTTC. It yields the protein CASSLGRGRFENYGYTF.